This T cell receptor beta chain was sequenced for a study of blood T cell repertoires in COVID-19. Across the whole study: From T cells, B-cell-depleted T cells, or PBMCs came the material, which was cDNA or gDNA.

Source study methods: Quantification of nucleated cells was approximated via reference gene primer amplification. The repertoire was sequenced with immunoSEQ multiplex PCR; TCRdb's copy has only in-frame clones and lacks some. That table is the source of V, J and clone size, and D and trimming were worked out from the DNA. The table has approximately 200,000 clones, about 84% seen once. Germline CDR1 reads MNHEY; CDR2 reads SMNVEV (reference sequence). The V segment lost 3 bases and the J segment 8 bases; nucleotides outside the gene matches: 3. The length of the CDR3 is 14 residues. Adults between roughly 18 and 89 years of age took part from 20 to 25 US areas.

Sequencing was performed on PBMCs or T cells enriched from blood (not recorded which). This TCR derives from a woman aged 40 to 50 with acute COVID-19. The chain links TRBV27 to TRBJ1-4, with 10 nucleotides matching TRBD1. Here the CDR3 reads CASSLTGGDEKLFF. CDR3 coding DNA: TGTGCCAGCAGTTTGACAGGGGGCGACGAAAAACTGTTTTTT.